This T cell receptor beta chain is from a study of blood T cell repertoires in COVID-19. Data came from immunoSEQ multiplex PCR; TCRdb stores just in-frame clones and leaves some out. The table shows over 100,000 clones, with 70% to 90% occurring only once. Germline assignment: CDR1 SEHNR and CDR2 FQNEAQ (reference sequence). The ends lost 2 bases at V and 4 bases at J; junction bases unmatched: 6. CDR3 size: 16 residues. Sequenced material: peripheral blood. The TCR originated in a man between 35 and 55 years old with acute or convalescent COVID-19. This chain uses TRBV7-9 with TRBJ2-1, with 9 bases that match TRBD2. As DNA, the CDR3 is TGTGCCAGCAGCTTATTAGCGGGGGCCCCTTACAATGAGCAGTTCTTC. Translation: CASSLLAGAPYNEQFF.